Sequencing of this T cell receptor (beta chain) was carried out in a study of OX40 agonist ivuxolimab in advanced cancers. In the study overall: All patients had ivuxolimab intravenously every 2 weeks at 0.01 to 10 mg/kg. Notes on the study in general: Among the lowest peripheral clonal expansion occurred in 0.1-3.0 mg/kg partial responders. Fewer expanded clones were found on average in CD4+ than in CD8+ T cells.

This clone was seen only a few times. What it binds is not known. Some clones are missing from TCRdb's copy, which holds only in-frame ones; the method was immunoSEQ multiplex PCR. The table records 14,000 to 15,000 clones, 91% of them present only once. This clonotype originated in an adult with an advanced solid tumor such as melanoma, head and neck, liver or kidney cancer. Sequences were derived from CD4+ or CD8+ T cells sorted from blood, sampled in a trial of the OX40 agonist ivuxolimab.

Written as DNA, the CDR3 is TGTGCCAGCAGTTTATCCCGGGTGAACAAAGAGACCCAGTACTTC. This gives the protein CASSLSRVNKETQYF. This sequence joins TRBV28 and TRBJ2-5; no clear D. Germline V gene lookup returns CDR1 MDHEN and CDR2 SYDVKM. CDR3 length: 15 residues. The V end lost 1 base, the J end lost 3 bases, and 12 bases lay between the germline ends.